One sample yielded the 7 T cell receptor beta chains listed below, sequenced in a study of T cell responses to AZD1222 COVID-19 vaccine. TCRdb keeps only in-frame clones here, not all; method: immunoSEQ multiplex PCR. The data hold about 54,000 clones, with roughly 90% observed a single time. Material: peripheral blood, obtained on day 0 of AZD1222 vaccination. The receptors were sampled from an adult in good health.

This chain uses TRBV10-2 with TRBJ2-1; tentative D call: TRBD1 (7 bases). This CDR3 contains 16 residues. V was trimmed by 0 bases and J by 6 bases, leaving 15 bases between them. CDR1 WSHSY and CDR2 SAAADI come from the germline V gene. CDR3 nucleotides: TGCGCCAGCAGTGAGTCGACAGGGAGGACCACCAATGAGCAGTTCTTC. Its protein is CASSESTGRTTNEQFF.

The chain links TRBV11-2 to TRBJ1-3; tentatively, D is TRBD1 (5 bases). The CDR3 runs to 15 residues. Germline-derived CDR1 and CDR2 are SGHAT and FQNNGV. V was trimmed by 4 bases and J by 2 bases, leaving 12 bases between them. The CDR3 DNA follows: TGTGCCAGCAGCTCCTCAGGGACGCCTGGAAACACCATATATTTT. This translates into CASSSSGTPGNTIYF. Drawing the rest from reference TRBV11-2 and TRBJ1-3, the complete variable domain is EAGVAQSPRYKIIEKRQSVAFWCNPISGHATLYWYQQILGQGPKLLIQFQNNGVVDDSQLPKDRFSAERLKGVDSTLKIQPAKLEDSAVYLCASSSSGTPGNTIYFGEGSWLTVV.

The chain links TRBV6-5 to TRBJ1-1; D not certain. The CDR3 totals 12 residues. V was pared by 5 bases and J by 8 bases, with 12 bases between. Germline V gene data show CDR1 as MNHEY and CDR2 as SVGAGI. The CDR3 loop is CASSSREGEAFF. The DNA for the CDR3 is TGTGCCAGCAGTAGTCGTGAGGGAGAAGCTTTCTTT.

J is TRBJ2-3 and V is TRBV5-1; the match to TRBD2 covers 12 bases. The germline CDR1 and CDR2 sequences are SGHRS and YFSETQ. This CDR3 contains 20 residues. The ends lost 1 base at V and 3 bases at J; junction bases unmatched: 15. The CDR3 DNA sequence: TGCGCCAGCAGCTTGAAACCTAGCGGGAGGGCCCGGGGGCCAACAGATACGCAGTATTTT. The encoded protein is CASSLKPSGRARGPTDTQYF.

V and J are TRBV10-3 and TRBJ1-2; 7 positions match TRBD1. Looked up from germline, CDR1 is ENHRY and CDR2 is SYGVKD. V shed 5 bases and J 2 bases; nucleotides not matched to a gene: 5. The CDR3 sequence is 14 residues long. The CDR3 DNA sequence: TGTGCCATCAGTTACACGACAGGGAACTATGGCTACACCTTC. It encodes CAISYTTGNYGYTF.

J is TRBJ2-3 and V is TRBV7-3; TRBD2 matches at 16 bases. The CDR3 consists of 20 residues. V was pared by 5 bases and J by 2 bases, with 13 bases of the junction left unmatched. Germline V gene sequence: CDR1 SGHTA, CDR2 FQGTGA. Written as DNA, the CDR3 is TGTGCCAGCAGCCATAAGGGACTAGCGGGAGGGACCGATTACACAGATACGCAGTATTTT. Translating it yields CASSHKGLAGGTDYTDTQYF.

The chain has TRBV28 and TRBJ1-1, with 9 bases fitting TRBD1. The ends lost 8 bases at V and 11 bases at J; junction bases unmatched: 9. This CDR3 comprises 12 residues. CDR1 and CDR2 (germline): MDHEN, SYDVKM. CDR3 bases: TGTGCCAGCCGCACAGGGGGCGCTCCGGCTTTCTTT. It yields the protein CASRTGGAPAFF.